This T cell receptor (beta chain) appears in the sequencing data of a study of cytomegalovirus exposure and HLA in healthy donors. Study as a whole: In a later analysis, the roughly 120 validation repertoires were reported to have used the same platform as the approximately 700 first-cohort repertoires. The study, taken as a whole, reports: The classifier was said to identify cytomegalovirus status with high specificity and sensitivity. It was confirmed in vitro that three of the CMV-associated chains were specific for CMV antigens. Cytomegalovirus-associated TCR beta chains were listed, numbering roughly 150.

On this clone: Its target is not known.

Germline V lookup: CDR1 KGHSH, CDR2 LQKENI. The CDR3 consists of 15 residues. The V end lost 2 bases, the J end lost 5 bases, and 15 bases lay between the germline ends. The method was immunoSEQ multiplex PCR; TCRdb's version includes in-frame clones alone and lacks a portion of them. The sample shows around 120,000 clones, 86% of them seen only once. This clonotype originated in a man younger than 35 in good health and CMV-seronegative. The chain joins TRBV18 to TRBJ1-1; D gene ambiguous. The sequencing input was PBMCs. CDR3 residues: CASSPNGGRGTEAFF. The CDR3, as DNA: TGTGCCAGCTCACCAAATGGAGGTCGTGGTACTGAAGCTTTCTTT.